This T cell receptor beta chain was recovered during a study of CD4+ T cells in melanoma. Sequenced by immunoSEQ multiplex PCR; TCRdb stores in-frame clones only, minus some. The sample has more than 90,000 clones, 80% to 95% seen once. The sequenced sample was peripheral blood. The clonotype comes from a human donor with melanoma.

The CDR3 region is CASSDSGRDEQFF. The DNA for the CDR3 is TGTGCCAGCAGCGATAGCGGGAGGGATGAGCAGTTCTTC. This rearrangement joins TRBV27 to TRBJ2-1; 11 nucleotides match TRBD2. From germline, CDR1 is MNHEY and CDR2 SMNVEV (reference sequence). Trimming removed 6 bases from V and 8 bases from J; junction bases left unmatched: 3. This CDR3 is built from 13 residues.